These 17 T cell receptor beta chains were all obtained from the same sample, sequenced in a study. From the RT-PCR reads, TCRdb called clonotypes with MiXCR, one entry per CDR3 protein. This table holds 650,000 to 800,000 distinct CDR3 sequences, 13% to 15% found once. The sample taken for sequencing was memory CD4+ T cells from blood. The receptors come from a female donor in good health, serving as a healthy control.

The gene calls are TRBV20-1 and TRBJ2-1; a possible D gene is TRBD2 (6 bases). V lost 6 bases and J 13 bases, leaving 22 bases between the germline ends. Looked up from germline, CDR1 is DFQATT and CDR2 is SNEGSKA (reference sequence). CDR3 length: 13 amino acids. The CDR3 region is CSAGGGTTVRQFF. CDR3 nucleotides: TGCAGTGCGGGAGGCGGGACCACCGTGCGACAGTTCTTC.

Many counts were recorded for this clonotype. The chain combines TRBV20-1 with TRBJ2-7; D is unresolved. Germline V lookup: CDR1 DFQATT, CDR2 SNEGSKA (reference sequence). V was shortened by 5 bases and J by 6 bases, with 17 bases between the two germline ends. The CDR3 has 13 amino acids. The DNA for the CDR3 is TGCAGTGCTCCACCAGGTGGGAAGCCCGAGCAGTACTTC. Encoded protein: CSAPPGGKPEQYF.

The CDR3 DNA reads as TGCGCCAGCAGCTTGGATCCAGGGTCCCTCATCACCGGGGAGCTGTTTTTT. This encodes CASSLDPGSLITGELFF. The V gene is TRBV5-1, the J gene TRBJ2-2; TRBD1 is a possible D gene (5 bases). V dropped 0 bases and J dropped 4 bases, with 16 bases sitting between them. Germline V gives CDR1 SGHRS, CDR2 YFSETQ. The CDR3 length is 17 residues.

This clonotype has only a few counts. The chain carries TRBV20-1 and TRBJ2-3, with TRBD2 identical over 7 bases. Trimming took 7 bases from V and 1 from J; bases not matched to a gene: 5. Germline assignment: CDR1 DFQATT and CDR2 SNEGSKA (reference sequence). The CDR3 contains 13 residues. The CDR3 DNA sequence: TGCAGTGAGCGCGGGAGAGGCACAGATACGCAGTATTTT. Translation gives CSERGRGTDTQYF.

This clonotype was found many times. V and J are TRBV10-3 and TRBJ2-6; 8 nucleotides agree with TRBD1. The CDR3 is 17 amino acids. Germline loops: CDR1 ENHRY, CDR2 SYGVKD. The junction had 6 bases not matched to a gene; V was cut back by 5 bases and J by 0 bases. CDR3 coding DNA: TGTGCCATCAGTCGACAGGGGCTAGTCTCTGGGGCCAACGTCCTGACTTTC. Its protein is CAISRQGLVSGANVLTF.

This clonotype was found a few times. The rearrangement uses TRBV11-2 and TRBJ2-1; D may correspond to TRBD1 or TRBD2 (5 bases each). V lost 1 base and J lost 9, with 13 bases in between. This CDR3 contains 14 residues. Per the germline V gene, CDR1 is SGHAT and CDR2 is FQNNGV. The CDR3 DNA is TGTGCCAGCAGCTTAGGGGACCGCGCCGGTGAGCAGTTCTTC. This encodes CASSLGDRAGEQFF.

This clonotype was seen repeatedly, ten times or more. This chain uses TRBV7-8 with TRBJ2-5; D is unresolved. V lost 2 bases to trimming and J lost 2 bases, with 9 bases between them. CDR1 is SGHVS and CDR2 is FQNEAQ in the germline V gene. The CDR3 is 14 residues long. CDR3 nucleotide sequence: TGTGCCAGCAGCTTATCAGCAGGACAAGAGACCCAGTACTTC. Translation: CASSLSAGQETQYF.

This chain links TRBV28 with TRBJ1-2; a possible D gene is TRBD1 (5 bases). Per germline, CDR1 MDHEN and CDR2 SYDVKM. Trimming left V 6 bases short and J 2 bases short, with 13 bases between. The CDR3 sequence is 14 residues long. DNA of the CDR3: TGTGCCAGCAGCGTAGGGGCCGGAAACTATGGCTACACCTTC. Residues: CASSVGAGNYGYTF.

This clonotype has at least ten counts. The V and J genes are TRBV12-3 or TRBV12-4 and TRBJ2-2; TRBD1 matches at 8 bases. CDR3 length: 17 residues. V was pared by 5 bases and J by 5 bases, with 13 bases of the junction left unmatched. For the CDR3, the DNA is TGTGCCAGCAGTCTCCGGGTGACAGGGGACCAAACCGGGGAGCTGTTTTTT. Amino acid sequence: CASSLRVTGDQTGELFF.

V and J are TRBV19 and TRBJ2-7, with no clear D. This CDR3 spans 15 amino acids. Germline V gene sequence: CDR1 LNHDA, CDR2 SQIVND (reference sequence). V dropped 3 bases and J dropped 3 bases, with 15 bases sitting between them. CDR3 sequence reads: CASSIRRSVGYEQYF. CDR3 in DNA: TGTGCCAGTAGTATCAGACGGAGTGTAGGCTACGAGCAGTACTTC. Together with reference TRBV19 and TRBJ2-7, the CDR3 gives the full variable domain: DGGITQSPKYLFRKEGQNVTLSCEQNLNHDAMYWYRQDPGQGLRLIYYSQIVNDFQKGDIAEGYSVSREKKESFPLTVTSAQKNPTAFYLCASSIRRSVGYEQYFGPGTRLTVT.

V and J are TRBV12-3 or TRBV12-4 and TRBJ1-1; D perhaps matches TRBD1 (5 bases). V was clipped by 6 bases and J by 1 base, with 18 bases between them. The CDR3 totals 16 residues. For the CDR3, the DNA is TGTGCCAGCAGAACAAATACAGGTTCCACGAACACTGAAGCTTTCTTT. It codes for CASRTNTGSTNTEAFF.

CDR3 region: CASSGRDRGPEKLFF. The CDR3 coding sequence is TGTGCCAGCAGTGGTCGGGACAGGGGGCCTGAAAAACTGTTTTTT. This sequence joins TRBV12-3 or TRBV12-4 and TRBJ1-4; TRBD1 matches at 12 bases. The CDR3 has 15 amino acids. With 5 bases clipped from V and 7 bases from J, the junction kept 5 bases outside the gene matches.

The chain joins TRBV20-1 to TRBJ1-1; D gene unclear. Germline lookup yields CDR1 DFQATT and CDR2 SNEGSKA (reference sequence). Trimming removed 8 bases from V and 0 bases from J, with 10 bases in between. The CDR3 is 12 residues long. The CDR3 DNA is TGCAGTACTAAGAGGATGAACACTGAAGCTTTCTTT. It encodes CSTKRMNTEAFF.

The rearrangement links TRBV2 to TRBJ1-1; D is uncertain. The V end was cut by 7 bases, the J end by 0 bases, with 9 bases between. The CDR3 runs 13 residues. Looked up from germline, CDR1 is SNHLY and CDR2 is FYNNEI. The CDR3 region is CASKIGMNTEAFF. Here the CDR3 DNA reads TGTGCCAGCAAAATAGGAATGAACACTGAAGCTTTCTTT.

With respect to this clonotype: This may be a read error: a much more frequent sequence differs by one nucleotide. The chain employs TRBV12-3 or TRBV12-4 and TRBJ1-6; D gene ambiguous. CDR3 length: 14 residues. V was clipped by 9 bases and J by 10 bases, with 19 bases between them. CDR3 in amino acids: CARSVWELQSPLHF. The CDR3 DNA is TGTGCCAGAAGTGTTTGGGAGCTTCAATCACCCCTCCACTTT.

This clonotype was observed a few times. This chain connects TRBV12-3 or TRBV12-4 to TRBJ2-2; 7 bases line up with TRBD2. The length of the CDR3 is 14 residues. J gave up 1 base and V 6 bases, and 2 bases lay outside the gene matches. The CDR3: CASRPGGNTGELFF. CDR3 in DNA: TGTGCCAGCAGGCCGGGGGGGAACACCGGGGAGCTGTTTTTT.

The chain joins TRBV9 to TRBJ1-4; D is perhaps TRBD1 (5 bases). CDR1 and CDR2 from the germline V gene are SGDLS and YYNGEE. This CDR3 is built from 15 residues. V lost 3 bases to trimming and J lost 8 bases, with 17 bases between them. The CDR3 DNA reads TGTGCCAGCAGCGAGTCTAGCAGGGCAGGGGAAAAACTGTTTTTT. Its translation: CASSESSRAGEKLFF.